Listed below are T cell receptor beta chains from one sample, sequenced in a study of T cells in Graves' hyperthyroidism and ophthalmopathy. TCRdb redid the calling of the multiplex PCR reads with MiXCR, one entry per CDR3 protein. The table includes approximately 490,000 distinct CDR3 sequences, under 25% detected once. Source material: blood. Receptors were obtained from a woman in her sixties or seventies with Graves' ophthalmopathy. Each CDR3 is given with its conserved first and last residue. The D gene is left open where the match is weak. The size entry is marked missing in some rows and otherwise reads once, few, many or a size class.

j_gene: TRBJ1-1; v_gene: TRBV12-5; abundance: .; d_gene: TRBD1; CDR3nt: TGTGCTAGTGGTTTGGTATCCCCCGGGACAGGCTATGAAGCTTTCTTT; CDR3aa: CASGLVSPGTGYEAFF
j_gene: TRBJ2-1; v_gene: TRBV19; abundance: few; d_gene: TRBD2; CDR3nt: TGTGCCAGTAGTATGCAGACTAGCGGGATAAGTAATGAGCAGTTCTTC; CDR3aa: CASSMQTSGISNEQFF
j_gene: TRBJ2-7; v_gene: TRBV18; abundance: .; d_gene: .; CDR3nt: TGTGCCAGCTCCCCGGACTGGCGCTCCTTCGAGCAGTACTTC; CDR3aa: CASSPDWRSFEQYF
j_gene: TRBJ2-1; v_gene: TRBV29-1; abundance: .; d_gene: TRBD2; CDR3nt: TGCAGCGTTGAAGGGGTAGCGGGAGGGCCGGAGCAGTTCTTC; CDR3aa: CSVEGVAGGPEQFF
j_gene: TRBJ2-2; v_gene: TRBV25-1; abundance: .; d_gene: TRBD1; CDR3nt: TGTGCCAGCAGTACCCACAGGGGGCGTAGCACCGGGGAGCTGTTTTTT; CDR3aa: CASSTHRGRSTGELFF
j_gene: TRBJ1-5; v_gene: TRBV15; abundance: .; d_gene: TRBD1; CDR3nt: TGTGCCACCAGCGGAGGACAGGGGACGGGTTATAGCAATCAGCCCCAGCATTTT; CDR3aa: CATSGGQGTGYSNQPQHF
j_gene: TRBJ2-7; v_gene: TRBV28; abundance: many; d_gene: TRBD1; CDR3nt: TGTGCCAGCAGCGGGACAGGGGTTTACGAGCAGTACTTC; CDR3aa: CASSGTGVYEQYF
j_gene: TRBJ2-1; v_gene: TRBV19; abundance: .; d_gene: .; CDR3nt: TGTGCCAGTAGTATTGTGCGGGGAAGCTCCTACAATGAGCAGTTCTTC; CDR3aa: CASSIVRGSSYNEQFF
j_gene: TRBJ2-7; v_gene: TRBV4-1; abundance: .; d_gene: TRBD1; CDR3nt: TGCGCCAGCAGCCAGGGGGACAGGGGGTTGTCCTACGAGCAGTACTTC; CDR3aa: CASSQGDRGLSYEQYF
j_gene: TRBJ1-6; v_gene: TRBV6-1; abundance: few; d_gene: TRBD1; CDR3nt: TGTGCCAGCAGTCTGCTGACAGGGGGGAATTCACCCCTCCACTTT; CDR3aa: CASSLLTGGNSPLHF
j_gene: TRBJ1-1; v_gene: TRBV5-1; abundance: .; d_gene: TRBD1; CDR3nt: TGCGCCAGCAGCTTCGACAGGGCGGCGGCTTTCTTT; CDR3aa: CASSFDRAAAFF
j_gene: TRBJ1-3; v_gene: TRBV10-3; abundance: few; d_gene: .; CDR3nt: TGTGCCATCAGTGCGGCAGGCCGCTCTGGAAACACCATATATTTT; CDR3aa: CAISAAGRSGNTIYF
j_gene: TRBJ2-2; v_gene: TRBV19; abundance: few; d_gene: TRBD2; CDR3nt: TGTGCCAGTAGGCTTAGCGGGAGTAATGTCGGGGAGCTGTTTTTT; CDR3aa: CASRLSGSNVGELFF
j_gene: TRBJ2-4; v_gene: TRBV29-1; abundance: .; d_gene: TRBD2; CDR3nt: TGCAGCGTGGGGGTGGGGACTAGCGGGAGGGCCTCCAAAAACATTCAGTACTTC; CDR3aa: CSVGVGTSGRASKNIQYF
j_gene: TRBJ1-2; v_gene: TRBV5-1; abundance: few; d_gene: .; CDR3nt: TGCGCCAGCAGCCCGTCCTCAATCTATGGCTACACCTTC; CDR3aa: CASSPSSIYGYTF
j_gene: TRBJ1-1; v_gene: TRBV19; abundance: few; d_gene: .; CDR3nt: TGTGCCAGTAGTACCAACAGGAAGAACACTGAAGCTTTCTTT; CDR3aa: CASSTNRKNTEAFF
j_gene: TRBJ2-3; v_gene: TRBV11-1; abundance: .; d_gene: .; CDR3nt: TGTGCCAGCAGCTTAACCCCAACAATGGGGTTGACAGATACGCAGTATTTT; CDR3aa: CASSLTPTMGLTDTQYF
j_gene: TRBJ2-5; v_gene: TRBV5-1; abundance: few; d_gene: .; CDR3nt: TGCGCCAGCAGCTTGGGTGGCAGGGGCGCAAGGAGCGAGACCCAGTACTTC; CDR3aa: CASSLGGRGARSETQYF
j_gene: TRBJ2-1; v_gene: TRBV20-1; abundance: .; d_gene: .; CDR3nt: TGCAGTGCGGGGACCGGGACCCCTTACAATGAGCAGTTCTTC; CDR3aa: CSAGTGTPYNEQFF
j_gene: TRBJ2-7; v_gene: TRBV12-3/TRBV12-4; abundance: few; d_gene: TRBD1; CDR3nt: TGTGCCAGCAGTTACGGGACAGGGGCCTACGAGCAGTACTTC; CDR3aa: CASSYGTGAYEQYF
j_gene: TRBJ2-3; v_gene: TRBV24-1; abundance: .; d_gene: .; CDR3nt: TGTGCCACCTCTTACGCAGGCACAGATACGCAGTATTTT; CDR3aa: CATSYAGTDTQYF
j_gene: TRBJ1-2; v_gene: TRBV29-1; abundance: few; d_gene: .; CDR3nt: TGCAGCGTTGAAGATCCTAGCTATGGCTACACCTTC; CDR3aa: CSVEDPSYGYTF
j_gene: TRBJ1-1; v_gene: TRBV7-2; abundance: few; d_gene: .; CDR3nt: TGTGCCAGCAGCTTAGATTCGTGGGGTCCTGAAGCTTTCTTT; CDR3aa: CASSLDSWGPEAFF
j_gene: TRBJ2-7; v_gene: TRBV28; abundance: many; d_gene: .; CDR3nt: TGTGCCAGCAGTTTTAGTCTAGCCTACGAGCAGTACTTC; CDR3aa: CASSFSLAYEQYF
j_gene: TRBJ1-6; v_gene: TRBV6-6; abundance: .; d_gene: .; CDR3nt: TGTGCCAGCAGTTACCGGTCCAGTGATTCACCCCTCCACTTT; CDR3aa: CASSYRSSDSPLHF
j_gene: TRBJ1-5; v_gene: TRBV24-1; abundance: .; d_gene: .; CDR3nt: TGTGCCACCAGTGATTCTGGCGAGGGACAGCCCCAGCATTTT; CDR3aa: CATSDSGEGQPQHF
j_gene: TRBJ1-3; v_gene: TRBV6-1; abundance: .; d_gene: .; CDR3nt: TGTGCCAGCGGACCTACTGGAAACACCATATATTTT; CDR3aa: CASGPTGNTIYF
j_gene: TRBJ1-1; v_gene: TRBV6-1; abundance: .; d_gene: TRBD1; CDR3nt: TGTGCCAGCAGAAGGACAGGGCCAAGTGAAGCTTTCTTT; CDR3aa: CASRRTGPSEAFF
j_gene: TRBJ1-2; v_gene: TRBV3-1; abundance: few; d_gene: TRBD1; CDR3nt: TGTGCCAGCAGCCCACAGGGGAGAATGACGTATGGCTACACCTTC; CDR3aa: CASSPQGRMTYGYTF
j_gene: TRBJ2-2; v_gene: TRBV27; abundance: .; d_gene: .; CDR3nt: TGTGCCACCTCAACAGAGGGAGTACCCACCGGGGAGCTGTTTTTT; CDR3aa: CATSTEGVPTGELFF
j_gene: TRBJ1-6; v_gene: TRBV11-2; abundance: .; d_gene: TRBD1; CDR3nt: TGTGCCAGCAGCATGGACAGGGGCTCACCCCTCCACTTT; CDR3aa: CASSMDRGSPLHF
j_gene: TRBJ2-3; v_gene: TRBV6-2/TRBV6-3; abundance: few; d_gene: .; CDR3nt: TGTGCCAGCAGTTACTCGGATCCGGGGGCAGATACGCAGTATTTT; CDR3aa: CASSYSDPGADTQYF
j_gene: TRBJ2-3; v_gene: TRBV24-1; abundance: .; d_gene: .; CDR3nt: TGTGCCACCAGTGACCGGATTGACAGTGGAAGCACAGATACGCAGTATTTT; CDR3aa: CATSDRIDSGSTDTQYF
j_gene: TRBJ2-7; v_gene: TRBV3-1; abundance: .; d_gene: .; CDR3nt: TGTGCCAGCAGCCGCCGGTCCGTAGGGGAGCAGTACTTC; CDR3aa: CASSRRSVGEQYF
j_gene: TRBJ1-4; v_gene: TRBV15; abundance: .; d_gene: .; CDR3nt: TGTGCCACCAGCAGAGGGGAAACAGGGAGTGAAAAACTGTTTTTT; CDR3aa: CATSRGETGSEKLFF
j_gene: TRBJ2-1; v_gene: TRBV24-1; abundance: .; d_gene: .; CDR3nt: TGTGCCACCAGTAAGGGGGGGACTTCCCTTTTTGAGCAGTTCTTC; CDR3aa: CATSKGGTSLFEQFF
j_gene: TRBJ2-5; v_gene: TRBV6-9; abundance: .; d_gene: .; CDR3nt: TGTGCCAGCAGTTACCATACAGGGAAAGAGACCCAGTACTTC; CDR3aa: CASSYHTGKETQYF
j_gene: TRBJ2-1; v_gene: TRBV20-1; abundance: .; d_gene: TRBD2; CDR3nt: TGCAGTGCTAAGATAGCGGGAGGGCGATACAATGAGCAGTTCTTC; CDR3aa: CSAKIAGGRYNEQFF
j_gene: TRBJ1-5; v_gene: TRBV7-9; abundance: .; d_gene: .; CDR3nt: TGTGCCAGCAGCTCCACCGGGGGGCAGGCTGCTCAGCCCCAGCATTTT; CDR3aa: CASSSTGGQAAQPQHF
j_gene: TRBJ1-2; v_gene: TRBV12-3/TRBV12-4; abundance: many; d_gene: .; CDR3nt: TGTGCCAGCAGATACAGGGAGGGCTCGGGCTACACCTTC; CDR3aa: CASRYREGSGYTF
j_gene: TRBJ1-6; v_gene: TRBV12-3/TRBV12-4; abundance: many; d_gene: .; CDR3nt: TGTGCCAGCAGTCTCACTCATGGACCACCCCTCCACTTT; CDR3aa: CASSLTHGPPLHF
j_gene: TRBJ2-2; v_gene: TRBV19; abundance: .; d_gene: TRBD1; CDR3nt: TGTGCCAGTAGTCAGGGGGTGTTGAACACCGGGGAGCTGTTTTTT; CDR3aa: CASSQGVLNTGELFF
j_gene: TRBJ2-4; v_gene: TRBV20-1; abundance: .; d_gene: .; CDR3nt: TGCAGTGCTCCGAGGGTAGAGCGGGACACCAAAAACATTCAGCACTTC; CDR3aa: CSAPRVERDTKNIQHF
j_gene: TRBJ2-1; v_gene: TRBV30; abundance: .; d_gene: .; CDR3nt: TGTGCCTGGAGACGTGCGGGGTCGAATGAGCAGTTCTTC; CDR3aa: CAWRRAGSNEQFF
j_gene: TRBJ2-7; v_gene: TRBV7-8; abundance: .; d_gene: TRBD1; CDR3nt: TGTGCCAGCAGCCGAGCGGGGACAGGGGTCTACGAGCAGTACTTC; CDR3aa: CASSRAGTGVYEQYF
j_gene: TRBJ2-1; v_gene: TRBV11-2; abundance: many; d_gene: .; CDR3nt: TGTGCCAGCAGCCGAGGCGGCGGTACGTTCAATGAGCAGTTCTTC; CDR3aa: CASSRGGGTFNEQFF
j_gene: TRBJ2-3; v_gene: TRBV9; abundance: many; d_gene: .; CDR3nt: TGTGCCAGCAGCGTAGTCACAGATACGCAGTATTTT; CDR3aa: CASSVVTDTQYF
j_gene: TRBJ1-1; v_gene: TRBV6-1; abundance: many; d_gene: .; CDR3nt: TGTGCCAGCAGTGGGGTTACTAACACTGAAGCTTTCTTT; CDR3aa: CASSGVTNTEAFF
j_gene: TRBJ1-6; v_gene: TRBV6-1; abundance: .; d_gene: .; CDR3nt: TGTGCCAGCAGTGAATCGCTGAATTCACCCCTCCACTTT; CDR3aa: CASSESLNSPLHF